The TCR beta chain described here comes from a study of CD8 T cells in ankylosing spondylitis (dated by TCRdb to 2017 to 2019). For context, the study as a whole: T cell receptor beta repertoires were profiled in healthy donors and ankylosing spondylitis patients so that disease-linked TCR variants could be found. In total, the full study cohort was made up of roughly 100 healthy donors and about two dozen ankylosing spondylitis patients. Peripheral blood samples were taken, and synovial fluid was additionally collected from ankylosing spondylitis patients. General findings and caveats noted by the study authors: A TCR beta motif of about 8 highly homologous amino acid variants appeared characteristic of blood from ankylosing spondylitis patients. According to the report, matched synovial fluid samples from ankylosing spondylitis patients were significantly enriched for the disease-linked clones. Some motif variants had previously been reported in the synovial fluid and blood of reactive arthritis patients, which suggests shared mechanisms of disease initiation. The disease-linked clones showed a CD8+ phenotype and occurred at relatively low frequencies in peripheral blood.

Deletion took 0 bases off V and 4 bases off J, with a span of 9 bases between the germline ends. From the cysteine through the phenylalanine, the CDR3 covers 15 amino acids. Solely the CDR3 DNA is kept, with 45 bases framed from the first base. The CDR1 and CDR2 encoded by the germline V gene are SNHLY and FYNNEI. This clonotype appeared many times. No cognate antigen has been identified for it. Qualities for individual bases were not recorded, and no much larger clone is one base off. Sequencing relied on an Illumina HiSeq 2500. Quantitative 5'-RACE with molecular barcodes was used to prepare TCR beta libraries. The original pipeline was this. Disease-linked TCR variants were identified with a new computational method built on a probabilistic model of VDJ rearrangement. TCRdb handled the public reads itself, with Q25 trimming in fastp and clone calling in MiXCR, and kept productive beta chains. CDR3 protein duplicates are merged, each entry listing the most common genes and DNA. None of the V and J calls come from the authors' own analysis; TCRdb made them. This sample lists around 230,000 distinct CDR3 sequences; roughly 8.6% were detected once. Clones ranked in the top ten supply approximately 6.2% of the sample.

Sequencing was done on a sample of blood, either unsorted or a sorted T cell fraction (not recorded which). In this chain, TRBV2 is recombined with TRBJ2-2; the D region may be TRBD1 or TRBD2, each matching 6 bases equally. The TCR originated in a male donor with ankylosing spondylitis or in good health (not recorded which). The base sequence is TGTGCCAGCAGTGAAGCAGGGGGGAGCACCGGGGAGCTGTTTTTT. It translates as CASSEAGGSTGELFF. The variable domain in full, with residues beyond the CDR3 obtained from the reference TRBV2 and TRBJ2-2 genes, is EPEVTQTPSHQVTQMGQEVILRCVPISNHLYFYWYRQILGQKVEFLVSFYNNEISEKSEIFDDQFSVERPDGSNFTLKIRSTKLEDSAMYFCASSEAGGSTGELFFGEGSRLTVL.